These T cell receptor beta chains were read from a single sample in a study of T cells in Graves' hyperthyroidism and ophthalmopathy. TCRdb re-analysed the multiplex PCR reads in MiXCR, keeping a single row per CDR3 protein. The sample has 500,000 to 650,000 distinct CDR3 sequences, 14% seen once; the top ten hold approximately 15%. The sequenced sample was blood. Source of these receptors: a woman aged 40 to 49 with Graves' hyperthyroidism. Each CDR3 is given with its conserved first and last residue. The D gene is left open where the match is weak. Rows give clone size only sometimes, using once, few, many, or a class for an expanded clone.

TRBJ1-1 | TRBV20-1 | many | . | CSARDFRGADTEAFF | TGCAGTGCTAGAGATTTCAGGGGAGCGGACACTGAAGCTTTCTTT
TRBJ1-2 | TRBV9 | few | . | CAPKAQPRGGYTF | TGTGCCCCTAAAGCCCAGCCTCGGGGTGGCTACACCTTC
TRBJ2-3 | TRBV2 | many | TRBD2 | CASSEGSGANTDTQYF | TGTGCCAGCAGTGAGGGGAGCGGGGCCAACACAGATACGCAGTATTTT
TRBJ2-7 | TRBV6-1 | many | . | CASSAGDTRLYEQYF | TGTGCCAGCAGTGCGGGGGACACAAGACTCTACGAGCAGTACTTC
TRBJ2-3 | TRBV20-1 | many | TRBD2 | CSASRASGSADTQYF | TGCAGTGCTAGTAGGGCTAGCGGGAGCGCAGATACGCAGTATTTT
TRBJ1-2 | TRBV12-3/TRBV12-4 | . | . | CASSQRGGSPYTF | TGTGCCAGCAGTCAACGGGGGGGCAGTCCCTACACCTTC
TRBJ2-1 | TRBV6-1 | . | . | CASRADNEQFF | TGTGCCAGCAGAGCGGACAATGAGCAGTTCTTC
TRBJ2-1 | TRBV18 | . | . | CASSPLGAAGTSYNEQFF | TGTGCCAGCTCACCATTGGGGGCGGCGGGAACTTCCTACAATGAGCAGTTCTTC
TRBJ2-6 | TRBV27 | many | . | CASSPGFSGANVLTF | TGTGCCAGCAGTCCCGGCTTCTCTGGGGCCAACGTCCTGACTTTC
TRBJ2-7 | TRBV6-5 | . | TRBD1 | CASSYDAGGIYEQYF | TGTGCCAGCAGTTACGATGCAGGGGGCATCTACGAGCAGTACTTC
TRBJ2-7 | TRBV2 | many | . | CASSVDIYEQYF | TGTGCCAGCAGCGTAGACATATACGAGCAGTACTTC
TRBJ2-7 | TRBV5-1 | . | . | CASSYGQPYEQYF | TGCGCCAGCAGTTATGGACAGCCCTACGAGCAGTACTTC
TRBJ2-7 | TRBV6-2/TRBV6-3 | many | . | CASRPGQTYEQYF | TGTGCCAGCAGACCCGGACAAACCTACGAGCAGTACTTC
TRBJ2-2 | TRBV7-2 | many | . | CASSLMAAAGELFF | TGTGCCAGCAGCTTAATGGCGGCAGCCGGGGAGCTGTTTTTT
TRBJ2-2 | TRBV6-1 | many | TRBD2 | CASSLPSGRSTGELFF | TGTGCCAGCAGTCTTCCTAGCGGGAGAAGCACCGGGGAGCTGTTTTTT
TRBJ2-7 | TRBV5-1 | . | TRBD1 | CASSSQLGGPGIEQYF | TGCGCCAGCAGCTCCCAACTAGGGGGCCCGGGGATAGAGCAGTACTTC
TRBJ2-1 | TRBV27 | many | TRBD2 | CASSISGLAGFNEQFF | TGTGCCAGCAGTATTTCGGGACTAGCGGGATTCAATGAGCAGTTCTTC
TRBJ2-5 | TRBV3-1 | . | . | CASSQEGRVETQYF | TGTGCCAGCAGCCAAGAGGGCAGGGTGGAGACCCAGTACTTC
TRBJ2-1 | TRBV7-2 | many | . | CASSLVLTGEQFF | TGTGCCAGCAGCTTAGTACTAACTGGTGAGCAGTTCTTC
TRBJ2-7 | TRBV10-1 | many | . | CASSESGVPYEQYF | TGCGCCAGCAGTGAGTCTGGAGTACCTTACGAGCAGTACTTC
TRBJ2-7 | TRBV2 | many | TRBD1 | CASRRGTGIIPYEQYF | TGTGCCAGCAGGAGAGGGACAGGGATAATTCCCTACGAGCAGTACTTC
TRBJ2-3 | TRBV20-1 | . | TRBD2 | CSATPSGEYTDTQYF | TGCAGTGCCACCCCTAGCGGGGAATACACAGATACGCAGTATTTT
TRBJ2-7 | TRBV18 | many | . | CASSPPTESYEQYF | TGTGCCAGCTCACCACCTACAGAGTCCTACGAGCAGTACTTC
TRBJ2-1 | TRBV29-1 | many | . | CSVVTPSRYNEQFF | TGCAGCGTTGTTACCCCGTCAAGATACAATGAGCAGTTCTTC
TRBJ2-1 | TRBV10-2 | many | TRBD2 | CASSDWLAGENEQFF | TGCGCCAGCAGTGACTGGCTAGCGGGAGAGAATGAGCAGTTCTTC
TRBJ2-6 | TRBV29-1 | . | . | CSVTGGTGANVLTF | TGCAGCGTAACTGGTGGAACTGGGGCCAACGTCCTGACTTTC
TRBJ2-1 | TRBV5-1 | many | . | CASSFDDNEQFF | TGCGCCAGCAGCTTCGACGACAATGAGCAGTTCTTC
TRBJ2-3 | TRBV12-5 | many | . | CASGLVLLPRAGTDTQYF | TGTGCTAGTGGTTTGGTACTCCTACCTCGGGCCGGCACAGATACGCAGTATTTT
TRBJ2-2 | TRBV27 | many | TRBD2 | CASSSLTLPGLAPDTGELFF | TGTGCCAGCAGTTCGCTCACATTACCGGGACTAGCGCCTGACACCGGGGAGCTGTTTTTT
TRBJ2-1 | TRBV10-1 | many | . | CASSDGYEQFF | TGCGCCAGCAGTGATGGGTATGAGCAGTTCTTC
TRBJ1-2 | TRBV6-6 | . | TRBD1 | CASSYSDRGIGYTF | TGTGCCAGCAGTTACTCCGACAGGGGGATTGGCTACACCTTC
TRBJ1-5 | TRBV28 | few | . | CASSLNFQPQHF | TGTGCCAGCAGTTTGAATTTTCAGCCCCAGCATTTT
TRBJ1-2 | TRBV19 | . | . | CASNKGRNGYTF | TGTGCCAGTAATAAGGGGAGAAATGGCTACACCTTC
TRBJ2-1 | TRBV28 | . | TRBD1 | CASSDATGYEQFF | TGTGCCAGCAGTGACGCGACAGGGTATGAGCAGTTCTTC
TRBJ1-4 | TRBV4-1 | . | . | CASRIDRRINEKLFF | TGCGCCAGCAGAATCGACAGGCGCATCAATGAAAAACTGTTTTTT
TRBJ2-5 | TRBV20-1 | . | . | CSARQGSETQCF | TGCAGTGCTAGGCAGGGCTCGGAGACCCAGTGCTTC
TRBJ1-2 | TRBV12-3/TRBV12-4 | many | . | CASSTRGLSYGYTF | TGTGCCAGCAGTACCCGGGGTCTTAGCTATGGCTACACCTTC
TRBJ1-5 | TRBV15 | . | TRBD1 | CATSRDIGQGYSNQPQHF | TGTGCCACCAGCAGAGATATCGGACAGGGCTATAGCAATCAGCCCCAGCATTTT
TRBJ2-2 | TRBV20-1 | . | TRBD2 | CSARDRGRVGTGELFF | TGCAGTGCTAGAGATCGGGGGAGGGTAGGCACCGGGGAGCTGTTTTTT
TRBJ2-7 | TRBV6-1 | few | TRBD1 | CASSDFRDSSYGQYF | TGTGCCAGCAGTGATTTCCGGGACAGCTCCTACGGGCAGTACTTC
TRBJ1-1 | TRBV11-2 | many | . | CASTGDQFEAFF | TGTGCCAGCACCGGCGACCAATTTGAAGCTTTCTTT
TRBJ2-1 | TRBV5-1 | many | . | CASSLVGRPPYNEQFF | TGCGCCAGCAGCTTGGTTGGGCGACCGCCATACAATGAGCAGTTCTTC
TRBJ2-2 | TRBV5-4 | . | . | CASRGGTSRNTGELFF | TGTGCCAGCAGGGGCGGAACATCCCGCAACACCGGGGAGCTGTTTTTT
TRBJ2-1 | TRBV11-3 | many | TRBD2 | CASSRRAGASNEQFF | TGTGCCAGCAGCCGGCGGGCGGGAGCGAGCAATGAGCAGTTCTTC
TRBJ2-3 | TRBV5-1 | few | TRBD2 | CASSLGTSYADTQYF | TGCGCCAGCAGCTTGGGGACTAGTTATGCAGATACGCAGTATTTT
TRBJ1-5 | TRBV29-1 | many | TRBD1 | CSVLGQGSGNQPQHF | TGCAGCGTTCTGGGACAGGGGTCGGGCAATCAGCCCCAGCATTTT
TRBJ1-5 | TRBV6-1 | . | . | CASVRGASNQPQHF | TGTGCCAGCGTACGGGGGGCAAGCAATCAGCCCCAGCATTTT
TRBJ2-7 | TRBV6-2/TRBV6-3 | many | . | CASSPTGPAYEQYF | TGTGCCAGCAGCCCGACCGGTCCCGCCTACGAGCAGTACTTC
TRBJ2-6 | TRBV30 | many | . | CAWSGREANVLTF | TGTGCCTGGAGTGGCCGGGAAGCCAACGTCCTGACTTTC